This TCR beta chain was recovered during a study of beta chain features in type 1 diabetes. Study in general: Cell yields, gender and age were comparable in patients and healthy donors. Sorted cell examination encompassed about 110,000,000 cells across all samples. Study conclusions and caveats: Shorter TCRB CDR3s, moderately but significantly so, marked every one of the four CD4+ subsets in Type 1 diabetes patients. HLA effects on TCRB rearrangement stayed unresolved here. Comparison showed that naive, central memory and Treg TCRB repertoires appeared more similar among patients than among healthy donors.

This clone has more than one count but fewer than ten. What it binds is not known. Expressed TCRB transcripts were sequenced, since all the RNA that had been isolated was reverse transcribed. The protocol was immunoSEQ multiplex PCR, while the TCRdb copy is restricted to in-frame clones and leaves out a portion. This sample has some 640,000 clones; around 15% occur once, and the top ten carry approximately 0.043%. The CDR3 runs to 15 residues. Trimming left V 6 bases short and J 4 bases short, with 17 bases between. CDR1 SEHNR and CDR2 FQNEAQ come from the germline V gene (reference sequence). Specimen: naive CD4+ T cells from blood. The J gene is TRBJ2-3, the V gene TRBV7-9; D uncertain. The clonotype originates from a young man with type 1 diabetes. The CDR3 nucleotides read TGTGCCAGCAGAAGGACCACCCCGGCTCCAGATACGCAGTATTTT. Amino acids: CASRRTTPAPDTQYF.